This note documents a single T cell receptor (beta chain) sequence. The antigen is not known. Vbeta (60) and Jbeta (13) primers were used in the PCR. Original processing notes: Counted up in a later analysis, unique TCR beta chains came to 60 million to 95 million, with around 9.9 million shared. Data came from immunoSEQ multiplex PCR; TCRdb stores just in-frame clones and leaves some out. Clonal size and the V and J genes are those of that table, whereas D and trimming came from the DNA. The sample includes some 90,000 clones, approximately 68% of them seen just once. From germline, CDR1 is SNHLY and CDR2 FYNNEI. Trimming took 7 bases from V and 3 from J; bases not matched to a gene: 9. This CDR3 contains 15 residues. The data originate from a study of cytomegalovirus exposure and HLA in healthy donors. Study results and limitations: Versus the approximately 700-donor mean, an Asian-associated ancestry cluster reportedly showed fewer N-insertions in a later analysis.

The V and J genes are TRBV2 and TRBJ1-5; 7 bases are shared with TRBD1. What was sequenced was PBMCs. This sequence originates from a boy aged 10-17 years in good health and CMV-seropositive. The CDR3 protein is CASTPRTGNNQPQHF. In nucleotides, the CDR3 is TGTGCCAGCACCCCTAGGACAGGAAACAATCAGCCCCAGCATTTT.